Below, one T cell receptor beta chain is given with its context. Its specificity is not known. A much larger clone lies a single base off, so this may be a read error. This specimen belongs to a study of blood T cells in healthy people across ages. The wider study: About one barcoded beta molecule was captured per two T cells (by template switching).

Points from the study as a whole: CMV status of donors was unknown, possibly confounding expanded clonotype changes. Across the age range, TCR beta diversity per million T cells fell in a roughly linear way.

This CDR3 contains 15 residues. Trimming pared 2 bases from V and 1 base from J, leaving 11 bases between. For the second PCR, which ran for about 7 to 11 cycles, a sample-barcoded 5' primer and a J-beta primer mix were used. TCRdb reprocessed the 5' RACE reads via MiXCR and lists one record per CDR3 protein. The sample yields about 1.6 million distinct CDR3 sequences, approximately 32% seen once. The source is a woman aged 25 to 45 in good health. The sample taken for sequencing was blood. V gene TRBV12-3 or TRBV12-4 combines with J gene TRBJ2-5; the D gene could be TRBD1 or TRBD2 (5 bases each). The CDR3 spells CASSLPSGAQETQYF. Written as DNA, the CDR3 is TGTGCCAGCAGTTTACCGTCCGGGGCCCAAGAGACCCAGTACTTC.